This record looks at one T cell receptor (beta chain) sequence and its context. TCRdb itself ran the 5' RACE reads through MiXCR, one entry per CDR3 protein. The data show approximately 510,000 distinct CDR3 sequences, with about a fifth seen just once and about 16% held by the top ten. From germline, CDR1 is SGHNT and CDR2 YYREEE (reference sequence). The CDR3 extends over 14 amino acids. The germline V and J ends were trimmed by 0 bases and 7 bases, with 11 bases remaining between them. This sample was taken from a study of T cells after yellow fever vaccination. V and J are TRBV5-4 and TRBJ2-1, with unresolved D. The receptor comes from a man between 18 and 29 years old who received the YFV17D yellow fever vaccine. Sequences were derived from PBMCs, sampled more than 20 days after the first yellow fever vaccination. The CDR3 is CASSLDPLGNEQFF. The CDR3 DNA reads TGTGCCAGCAGCTTGGATCCCCTAGGAAATGAGCAGTTCTTC. The full variable domain, with the rest looked up from reference TRBV5-4 and TRBJ2-1, is ETGVTQSPTHLIKTRGQQVTLRCSSQSGHNTVSWYQQALGQGPQFIFQYYREEENGRGNFPPRFSGLQFPNYSSELNVNALELDDSALYLCASSLDPLGNEQFFGPGTRLTVL.